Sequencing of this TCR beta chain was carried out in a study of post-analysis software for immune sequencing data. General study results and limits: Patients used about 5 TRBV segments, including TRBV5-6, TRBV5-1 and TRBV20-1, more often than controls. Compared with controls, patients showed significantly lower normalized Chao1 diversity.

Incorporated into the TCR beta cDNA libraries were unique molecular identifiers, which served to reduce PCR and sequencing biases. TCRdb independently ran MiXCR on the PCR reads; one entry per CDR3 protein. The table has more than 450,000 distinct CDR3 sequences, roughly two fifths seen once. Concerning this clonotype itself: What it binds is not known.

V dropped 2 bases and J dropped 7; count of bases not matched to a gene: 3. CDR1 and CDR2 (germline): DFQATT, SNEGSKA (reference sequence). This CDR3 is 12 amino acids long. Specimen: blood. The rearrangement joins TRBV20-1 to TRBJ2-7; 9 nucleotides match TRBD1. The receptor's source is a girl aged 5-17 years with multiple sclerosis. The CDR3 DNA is TGCAGTGCTAGACGGGACAGGGTGGAGCAGTACTTC. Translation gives CSARRDRVEQYF.